The 30 T cell receptor beta chains below all came from one sample that was sequenced in a study of T cell repertoires in cytomegalovirus infection. TCRdb called the reads again in MiXCR, with one record for every CDR3 protein. The sample shows roughly 700,000 distinct CDR3 sequences, around a third of them seen only once. These receptors' antigens are unknown. The input for sequencing was cultured PBMCs, taken from culture after CMV antigen stimulation. The receptors shown here come from a human donor in good health (CMV status not recorded). Some clones in this sample may be carry-over from other donors' samples.

V gene TRBV4-2 combines with J gene TRBJ1-1, with D unclear. The CDR3 runs to 13 residues. Germline V gene sequence: CDR1 LGHNA, CDR2 YNFKEQ. V dropped 1 base and J dropped 4 bases, with 7 bases sitting between them. CDR3 in DNA: TGTGCCAGCAGCCAAGGGGCGTCCACTGAAGCTTTCTTT. Translating gives CASSQGASTEAFF.

The gene calls are TRBV27 and TRBJ1-5; 8 nucleotides agree with TRBD1. CDR1 is MNHEY, CDR2 SMNVEV, per germline (reference sequence). V dropped 4 bases and J dropped 7; count of bases not matched to a gene: 12. The CDR3 runs to 16 residues. CDR3 in DNA: TGTGCCAGCAGTTCGACCCCCGGGACAGGCCGACAGCCCCAGCATTTT. Protein sequence: CASSSTPGTGRQPQHF.

This clonotype has a handful of counts. V gene TRBV7-9 combines with J gene TRBJ2-3; D gene uncertain. Germline lookup yields CDR1 SEHNR and CDR2 FQNEAQ (reference sequence). V lost 3 bases, J lost 5 bases, and 9 bases lay in between. CDR3 size: 13 residues. The CDR3 DNA sequence: TGTGCCAGCAGCTTTAGCACTGGAGATACGCAGTATTTT. Residues: CASSFSTGDTQYF.

In this sample, this clonotype turned up many times. The J gene is TRBJ2-7, the V gene TRBV7-2; 12 bases line up with TRBD2. Germline V gene data show CDR1 as SGHTA and CDR2 as FQGNSA. This CDR3 contains 14 residues. V lost 5 bases to trimming and J lost 5 bases; unmatched junction nucleotides: 4. The CDR3 spells CASSQTSGRNEQYF. The CDR3 coding sequence is TGTGCCAGCAGCCAAACTAGCGGGAGGAACGAGCAGTACTTC.

The genes are TRBV20-1 and TRBJ2-5; 7 bases are shared with TRBD1. V dropped 3 bases and J dropped 0; count of bases not matched to a gene: 7. The germline CDR1 and CDR2 sequences are DFQATT and SNEGSKA (reference sequence). This CDR3 region has 15 residues. CDR3 loop: CSARVEGQNQETQYF. In DNA form, the CDR3 reads TGCAGTGCTAGGGTAGAGGGACAGAACCAAGAGACCCAGTACTTC.

The table lists this clonotype with a few counts. The CDR3 loop reads CASSNSTSAQWPAPVNTGELFF. CDR3 nucleotide sequence: TGTGCCAGCAGCAACTCAACCTCCGCTCAATGGCCCGCACCCGTGAACACCGGGGAGCTGTTTTTT. The chain joins TRBV11-3 to TRBJ2-2, with D unclear. Between the trimmed V and J ends, which lost 5 bases and 1 base, there was a span of 32 bases. Germline CDR1 is SGHNT and CDR2 is YENEEA. CDR3 size: 22 residues.

This clonotype turned up a few times. V usage is TRBV12-3 or TRBV12-4 and J usage is TRBJ2-3; 8 positions match TRBD1. The junction had 0 bases not matched to a gene; V was cut back by 1 base and J by 9 bases. This CDR3 is built from 12 residues. In DNA, the CDR3 is TGTGCCAGCAGTTTAGGGGACAGGACGCAGTATTTT. Amino acid sequence: CASSLGDRTQYF.

A few counts support this clonotype. This chain links TRBV6-6 with TRBJ2-7, with D possibly TRBD2 on 7 matching bases. The germline CDR1 and CDR2 sequences are MNHNY and SVGAGI (reference sequence). The CDR3 extends over 15 amino acids. V was trimmed by 0 bases and J by 6 bases, leaving 15 bases between them. Here the CDR3 reads CASSYSGGVGLEQYF. The CDR3 coding sequence is TGTGCCAGCAGTTACTCAGGGGGGGTAGGGCTCGAGCAGTACTTC.

A few counts support this clonotype. This chain links TRBV20-1 with TRBJ1-2; D may be TRBD1 (5 bases). In germline, CDR1 is DFQATT, CDR2 SNEGSKA (reference sequence). The CDR3 runs to 14 residues. The V end lost 1 base, the J end lost 4 bases, and 13 bases lay between the germline ends. The CDR3 here is CSARVRDSSYGYTF. CDR3 coding DNA: TGCAGTGCTAGAGTGAGAGACAGCTCCTATGGCTACACCTTC.

The gene calls are TRBV12-3 or TRBV12-4 and TRBJ1-1; TRBD1 might be the D (6 bases). V was trimmed by 7 bases and J by 4 bases, leaving 16 bases between them. The CDR3 has 14 residues. CDR3 sequence (DNA): TGTGCCAGCAACCCTAACAGGGTGGCCACTGAAGCTTTCTTT. It is translated as CASNPNRVATEAFF.

The genes are TRBV19 and TRBJ2-1; 7 bases align to TRBD2. This CDR3 region has 16 residues. Germline CDR1 and CDR2: LNHDA and SQIVND (reference sequence). J gave up 5 bases and V 2 bases, and 9 bases lay outside the gene matches. This chain's CDR3 is CASSIRAGVHHNEQFF. The DNA for the CDR3 is TGTGCCAGTAGTATAAGGGCGGGGGTCCACCACAATGAGCAGTTCTTC. The full variable domain, completed using reference TRBV19 and TRBJ2-1, is DGGITQSPKYLFRKEGQNVTLSCEQNLNHDAMYWYRQDPGQGLRLIYYSQIVNDFQKGDIAEGYSVSREKKESFPLTVTSAQKNPTAFYLCASSIRAGVHHNEQFFGPGTRLTVL.

Only a few counts were recorded for this clonotype. CDR3 sequence reads: CASSLGRGRNEKLFF. CDR3 nucleotide sequence: TGTGCCAGCAGCTTAGGGAGGGGACGAAATGAAAAACTGTTTTTT. The chain links TRBV7-8 to TRBJ1-4; D perhaps matches TRBD1 (5 bases). Germline CDR1 reads SGHVS; CDR2 reads FQNEAQ. V lost 1 base to trimming and J lost 5 bases, with 11 bases between them. The CDR3 is made up of 15 amino acids.

The chain has TRBV12-5 and TRBJ2-7, with TRBD1 as a possible D gene (5 bases). CDR1 is LGHNT and CDR2 is FRNRAP in the germline V gene. Trimming took off 6 bases at V and 3 bases at J, with 12 bases between the two ends. The CDR3 has 13 residues. CDR3 DNA sequence: TGTGCTAGTGGCCCGCCCGACAGCTACGAGCAGTACTTC. Translated: CASGPPDSYEQYF.

This clonotype showed up just once. J is TRBJ1-2 and V is TRBV18; no definite D call. Germline loops: CDR1 KGHSH, CDR2 LQKENI. Trimming stripped 2 bases from V and 1 base from J, with 8 bases between. The CDR3 has 14 amino acids. CDR3 residues: CASSPNRVNYGYTF. In DNA form, the CDR3 reads TGTGCCAGCTCACCAAATAGGGTTAACTATGGCTACACCTTC.

This chain links TRBV7-6 with TRBJ2-1; 7 positions agree with TRBD2. The CDR3 extends over 14 amino acids. J lost 5 bases, V lost 2 bases, and 3 bases had no gene match. CDR1 and CDR2 (germline): SGHVS, FNYEAQ. The chain's CDR3 is CASSLREVDNEQFF. The CDR3 nucleotides are TGTGCCAGCAGCTTACGGGAGGTCGACAATGAGCAGTTCTTC. The full variable domain, completed using reference TRBV7-6 and TRBJ2-1, is GAGVSQSPRYKVTKRGQDVALRCDPISGHVSLYWYRQALGQGPEFLTYFNYEAQQDKSGLPNDRFSAERPEGSISTLTIQRTEQRDSAMYRCASSLREVDNEQFFGPGTRLTVL.

This clonotype was observed at least ten times. The genes are TRBV19 and TRBJ1-5; D uncertain. This CDR3 is built from 16 residues. Trimming left V 7 bases short and J 6 bases short, with 22 bases between. Germline V gives CDR1 LNHDA, CDR2 SQIVND (reference sequence). CDR3 DNA sequence: TGTGCCAGTACCCTCCCAGGCCACCAAGGTGGTCAGCCCCAGCATTTT. This encodes CASTLPGHQGGQPQHF. Full variable domain (remainder filled in from reference TRBV19 and TRBJ1-5): DGGITQSPKYLFRKEGQNVTLSCEQNLNHDAMYWYRQDPGQGLRLIYYSQIVNDFQKGDIAEGYSVSREKKESFPLTVTSAQKNPTAFYLCASTLPGHQGGQPQHFGDGTRLSIL.

This clonotype was counted at least ten times. The V call is TRBV7-2, the J call TRBJ1-6; no firm D call. Germline V CDR1 and CDR2: SGHTA, FQGNSA. The CDR3 has 14 residues. The V and J ends lost 0 bases and 10 bases respectively, with 10 bases between them. The CDR3 bases are TGTGCCAGCAGCTTAGCCCCCTACAACTCACCCCTCCACTTT. Translating it yields CASSLAPYNSPLHF. The full variable domain, completed using reference TRBV7-2 and TRBJ1-6, is GAGVSQSPSNKVTEKGKDVELRCDPISGHTALYWYRQSLGQGLEFLIYFQGNSAPDKSGLPSDRFSAERTGGSVSTLTIQRTQQEDSAVYLCASSLAPYNSPLHFGNGTRLTVT.

The rearrangement uses TRBV5-1 and TRBJ2-5; 7 nucleotides line up with TRBD2. This CDR3 comprises 16 residues. The V gene's germline CDR1 is SGHRS and CDR2 YFSETQ. Unmatched junction bases numbered 10, after V lost 3 bases and J lost 2 bases. This CDR3 reads CASSYGTGGVQETQYF. The CDR3 DNA is TGCGCCAGCAGCTATGGGACGGGGGGTGTTCAAGAGACCCAGTACTTC. The full variable domain, with the rest looked up from reference TRBV5-1 and TRBJ2-5, is KAGVTQTPRYLIKTRGQQVTLSCSPISGHRSVSWYQQTPGQGLQFLFEYFSETQRNKGNFPGRFSGRQFSNSRSEMNVSTLELGDSALYLCASSYGTGGVQETQYFGPGTRLLVL.

The genes are TRBV6-1 and TRBJ2-3; 12 bases align to TRBD2. The CDR3 spans 18 residues. CDR1 and CDR2 from the germline V gene are MNHNS and SASEGT. V shed 5 bases, J shed 6 bases, and the junction held 15 bases outside the gene matches. CDR3 residues: CASSPRQLAGGAKDTQYF. In DNA form, the CDR3 reads TGTGCCAGCAGTCCTAGGCAGCTAGCGGGGGGGGCTAAGGATACGCAGTATTTT.

This clonotype was counted a few times. The gene calls are TRBV7-9 and TRBJ1-5, with D possibly TRBD1 on 5 matching bases. V dropped 5 bases and J dropped 6 bases, with 14 bases sitting between them. Germline V CDR1 and CDR2: SEHNR, FQNEAQ (reference sequence). The CDR3 sequence is 14 residues long. CDR3 coding DNA: TGTGCCAGCAGCGACGGGACTTGGGGTCAGCCCCAGCATTTT. Amino acids: CASSDGTWGQPQHF.

The genes are TRBV27 and TRBJ2-5; 7 nucleotides align to TRBD1. From germline, CDR1 is MNHEY and CDR2 SMNVEV (reference sequence). Germline trimming cut 3 bases from V and 5 bases from J; bases unmatched to any gene: 6. The CDR3 covers 14 residues. As DNA, the CDR3 is TGTGCCAGCAGTTTCGGCGACAGGGTTGAGACCCAGTACTTC. Translation: CASSFGDRVETQYF.

This clonotype was observed a handful of times. The chain couples TRBV7-6 to TRBJ1-2, with a possible D match to TRBD1 (5 bases). This CDR3 is built from 14 residues. The germline V and J ends were trimmed by 3 bases and 4 bases, with 12 bases remaining between them. The germline gives CDR1 SGHVS, CDR2 FNYEAQ. The CDR3: CASSFPTAGYGYTF. The CDR3 DNA is TGTGCCAGCAGCTTTCCGACAGCCGGCTATGGCTACACCTTC. Full variable domain (rest looked up from reference TRBV7-6 and TRBJ1-2): GAGVSQSPRYKVTKRGQDVALRCDPISGHVSLYWYRQALGQGPEFLTYFNYEAQQDKSGLPNDRFSAERPEGSISTLTIQRTEQRDSAMYRCASSFPTAGYGYTFGSGTRLTVV.

This clonotype appeared a few times. This sequence joins TRBV2 and TRBJ1-5; D ambiguous. The germline CDR1 and CDR2 sequences are SNHLY and FYNNEI. The V end lost 6 bases, the J end lost 5 bases, and 14 bases lay between the germline ends. This CDR3 has 14 amino acids. CDR3 in amino acids: CASSLVRGDQPQHF. As DNA, the CDR3 is TGTGCCAGCAGCTTAGTGCGAGGCGATCAGCCCCAGCATTTT.

This clonotype was seen more than once but under ten times. The chain links TRBV11-2 to TRBJ1-4; 8 bases map to TRBD1. Trimming at V came to 5 bases and at J to 0 bases, leaving 2 bases not matched to a gene. This CDR3 region has 15 residues. The V gene's germline CDR1 is SGHAT and CDR2 FQNNGV. The CDR3 DNA reads TGTGCCAGCAGCACACAGGGGGCAACTAATGAAAAACTGTTTTTT. This translates into CASSTQGATNEKLFF.

Only a few counts were recorded for this clonotype. This rearrangement joins TRBV5-1 to TRBJ2-2; 7 positions match TRBD1. J was trimmed by 4 bases and V by 1 base; bases with no gene match: 4. This CDR3 region has 15 residues. Looked up from germline, CDR1 is SGHRS and CDR2 is YFSETQ. The CDR3 loop is CASSLRDRSTGELFF. CDR3 DNA sequence: TGCGCCAGCAGCTTGAGGGACAGAAGCACCGGGGAGCTGTTTTTT. The full variable domain, completed using reference TRBV5-1 and TRBJ2-2, is KAGVTQTPRYLIKTRGQQVTLSCSPISGHRSVSWYQQTPGQGLQFLFEYFSETQRNKGNFPGRFSGRQFSNSRSEMNVSTLELGDSALYLCASSLRDRSTGELFFGEGSRLTVL.

This clonotype was picked up many times. The chain joins TRBV7-2 to TRBJ2-5, with 7 nucleotides matching TRBD1. CDR1 and CDR2 from the germline V gene are SGHTA and FQGNSA. Trimming cost V 1 base and J 1 base; bases outside gene matches: 3. The CDR3 runs 15 residues. For the CDR3, the DNA is TGTGCCAGCAGCTTAGGAAGGGACAGCCAAGAGACCCAGTACTTC. Its protein product is CASSLGRDSQETQYF.

CDR3 sequence: CASGVGGNRNTEAFF. CDR3 in DNA: TGTGCCAGCGGAGTAGGGGGGAATCGGAACACTGAAGCTTTCTTT. This chain uses TRBV28 with TRBJ1-1, with D maybe TRBD1 (6 bases). The V and J ends lost 8 bases and 1 base respectively, with 17 bases between them. The length of the CDR3 is 15 residues. Germline V CDR1 and CDR2: MDHEN, SYDVKM.

This clonotype was found a few times. The V gene is TRBV6-2 or TRBV6-3, the J gene TRBJ2-7, with D possibly being TRBD1 (5 bases). V was shortened by 11 bases and J by 5 bases, with 19 bases between the two germline ends. The V gene's germline CDR1 is MNHEY and CDR2 SVGEGT. The CDR3 sequence is 13 residues long. The CDR3 is CAPRQGGVNEQYF. CDR3 coding DNA: TGTGCCCCTCGCCAGGGTGGGGTGAACGAGCAGTACTTC.

The V gene is TRBV4-3, the J gene TRBJ1-3, with no clear D. The germline CDR1 and CDR2 sequences are LGHNA and YSLEER. V was trimmed by 1 base and J by 3 bases, leaving 7 bases between them. This CDR3 is 14 amino acids long. The CDR3 protein is CASSQVMVGNTIYF. CDR3 nucleotide sequence: TGCGCCAGCAGCCAAGTGATGGTTGGAAACACCATATATTTT.

V is TRBV6-2 or TRBV6-3 and J is TRBJ2-1; TRBD1 or TRBD2 may be the D gene (5 bases each). The CDR3 loop spans 14 amino acids. V was shortened by 6 bases and J by 5 bases, with 14 bases between the two germline ends. CDR1 MNHEY and CDR2 SVGEGT come from the germline V gene. The DNA of the CDR3 is TGTGCCAGCAGCAACCGGGACCACAACAATGAGCAGTTCTTC. Protein product: CASSNRDHNNEQFF.